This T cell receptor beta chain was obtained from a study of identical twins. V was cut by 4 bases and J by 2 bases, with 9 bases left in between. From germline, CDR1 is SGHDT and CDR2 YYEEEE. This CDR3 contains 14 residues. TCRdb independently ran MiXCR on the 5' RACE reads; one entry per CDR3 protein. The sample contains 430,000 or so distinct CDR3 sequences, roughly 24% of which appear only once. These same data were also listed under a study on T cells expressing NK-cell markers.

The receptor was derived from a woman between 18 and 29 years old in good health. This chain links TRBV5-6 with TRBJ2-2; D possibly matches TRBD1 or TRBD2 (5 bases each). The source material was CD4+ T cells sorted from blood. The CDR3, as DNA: TGTGCCAGCAGCGTGGGACCAAACACCGGGGAGCTGTTTTTT. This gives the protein CASSVGPNTGELFF.